The source of this TCR beta chain is a study of T cell responses to AZD1222 COVID-19 vaccine. Regarding the study as a whole: Researchers took repertoire samples only after the peak T cell response had come. Compared with day 0, the breadth and depth of the Spike-specific TCR repertoire rose significantly after two doses of AZD1222. Donors, mostly white British, included more females; clonal diversity was possibly underestimated. Reportedly, close to half of spike-specific TCRs are directed against unmutated variant regions.

To note about this clone: The antigen remains undetermined.

V was clipped by 2 bases and J by 6 bases, with 16 bases between them. This CDR3 region has 15 residues. The V gene's germline CDR1 is SEHNR and CDR2 FQNEAQ (reference sequence). Using immunoSEQ multiplex PCR, the repertoire was profiled, and TCRdb retains in-frame clones only, with some absent. The sample has some 170,000 clones; 94% are singletons. The TCR comes from an adult who received the AZD1222 COVID-19 vaccine. Material: peripheral blood, obtained 28 days after the second AZD1222 dose. The chain combines TRBV7-9 with TRBJ1-2; maybe TRBD1 (6 bases). This chain's CDR3 is CASSLNLRGQNGYTF. The CDR3, as DNA: TGTGCCAGCAGCTTAAATCTCAGGGGCCAGAATGGCTACACCTTC.